By share, the clone carrying this T cell receptor beta chain counts as medium-sized (0.01 to 0.1%). The antigen is undetermined. This entry comes from a study of T cells in localized non-small cell lung cancer. Study observations and caveats: Sequencing involved a lone tumor region, leaving heterogeneity possible. A higher density of T cells in blood coincided with extended overall survival.

Adjacent lung, free of atypia, was sampled at least 2 cm from the tumor margin. V dropped 5 bases and J dropped 6; count of bases not matched to a gene: 9. CDR3 length equals 15 residues. Germline-derived CDR1 and CDR2 are MNHGY and SAAAGT. The repertoire was sequenced with immunoSEQ multiplex PCR; TCRdb's copy has only in-frame clones and lacks some. The table lists 2,500 to 3,500 clones, about 42% of them singletons. This rearrangement joins TRBV6-8 to TRBJ2-7; TRBD1 matches at 11 bases. The sample in question was normal lung tissue next to the tumor, obtained before any cancer treatment. The clonotype was recovered from a woman aged 35-75 years with stage I lung adenocarcinoma. The CDR3 coding sequence is TGTGCCAGCAGTGTAAACCGGGACAGGGGGACCGAGCAGTACTTC. This codes for CASSVNRDRGTEQYF.